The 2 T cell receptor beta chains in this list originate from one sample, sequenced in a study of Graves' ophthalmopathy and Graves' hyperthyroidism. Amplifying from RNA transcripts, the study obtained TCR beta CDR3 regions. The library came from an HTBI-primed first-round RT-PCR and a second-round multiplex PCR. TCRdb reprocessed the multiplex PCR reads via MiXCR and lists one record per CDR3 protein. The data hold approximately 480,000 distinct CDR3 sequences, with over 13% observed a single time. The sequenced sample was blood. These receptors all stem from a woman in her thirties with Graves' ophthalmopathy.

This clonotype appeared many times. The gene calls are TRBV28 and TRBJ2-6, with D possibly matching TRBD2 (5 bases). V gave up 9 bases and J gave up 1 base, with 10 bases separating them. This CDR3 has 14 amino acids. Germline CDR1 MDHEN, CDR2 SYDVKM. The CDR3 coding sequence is TGTGCCAGTCTCGGAGGTTCTGGGGCCAACGTCCTGACTTTC. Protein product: CASLGGSGANVLTF.

CDR3 region: CASSLPGGGNQPQHF. The CDR3 DNA follows: TGTGCCAGCAGCTTACCAGGGGGGGGCAATCAGCCCCAGCATTTT. The rearrangement joins TRBV7-2 to TRBJ1-5, with 7 bases aligning to TRBD1. The CDR3 sequence is 15 residues long. V lost 2 bases and J lost 2; bases outside the gene matches: 3. Looked up from germline, CDR1 is SGHTA and CDR2 is FQGNSA.